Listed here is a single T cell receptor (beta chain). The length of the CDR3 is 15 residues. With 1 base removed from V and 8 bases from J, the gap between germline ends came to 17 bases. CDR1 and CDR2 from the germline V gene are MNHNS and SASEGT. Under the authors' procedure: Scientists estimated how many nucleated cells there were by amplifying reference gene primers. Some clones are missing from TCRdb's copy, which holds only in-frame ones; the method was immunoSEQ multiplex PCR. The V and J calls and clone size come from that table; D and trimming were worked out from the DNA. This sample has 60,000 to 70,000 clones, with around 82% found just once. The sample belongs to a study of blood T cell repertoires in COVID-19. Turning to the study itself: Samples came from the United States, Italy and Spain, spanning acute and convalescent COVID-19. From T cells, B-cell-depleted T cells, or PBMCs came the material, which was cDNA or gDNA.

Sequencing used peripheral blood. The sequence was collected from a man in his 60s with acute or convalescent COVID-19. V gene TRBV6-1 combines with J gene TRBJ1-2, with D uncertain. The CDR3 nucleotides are TGTGCCAGCAGTGAAGGGCTTGTGAGGGCAGTAGGCTACACCTTC. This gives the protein CASSEGLVRAVGYTF.